One and the same sample provided the 16 T cell receptor beta chains below, sequenced in a study of CD8+ T cells in alopecia areata. Treatment: oral pan-JAK inhibitor, 5-10 mg twice daily. The authors extracted RNA and reverse transcribed it into cDNA as the sequencing template. The method was immunoSEQ multiplex PCR; TCRdb's version includes in-frame clones alone and lacks a portion of them. The data show 150,000 to 200,000 clones, with about three fifths seen just once and around 0.92% held by the top ten. Sequences were derived from CD4+ T cells sorted from blood, sampled at week 24, from a patient treated with tofacitinib. Receptors were obtained from a human donor with alopecia areata.

The chain has TRBV30 and TRBJ2-5; 9 bases are a match to TRBD2. Germline V CDR1 and CDR2: GTSNPN, SVGIG (reference sequence). V lost 8 bases to trimming and J lost 5 bases; unmatched junction nucleotides: 9. The CDR3 covers 13 residues. CDR3 DNA sequence: TGTGCCCAGAGCCTAGCGGGGATGGAGACCCAGTACTTC. It yields the protein CAQSLAGMETQYF.

The CDR3 spells CASSSGGGQADTQYF. The DNA of the CDR3 is TGTGCCAGCAGCTCCGGCGGGGGGCAAGCAGATACGCAGTATTTT. V usage is TRBV5-6 and J usage is TRBJ2-3, with 8 bases lining up with TRBD2. The CDR3 totals 15 residues. From germline, CDR1 is SGHDT and CDR2 YYEEEE. V lost 3 bases and J lost 4; bases outside the gene matches: 7.

J is TRBJ1-6 and V is TRBV6-6, with a weak D call TRBD1 (6 bases). CDR1 MNHNY and CDR2 SVGAGI come from the germline V gene (reference sequence). This CDR3 has 14 residues. The germline V and J ends were trimmed by 2 bases and 9 bases, with 11 bases remaining between them. The DNA for the CDR3 is TGTGCCAGCAGTTACGTCGACAGGAGTTCACCCCTCCACTTT. Its translation: CASSYVDRSSPLHF.

This clone was observed a handful of times. The chain employs TRBV29-1 and TRBJ1-1, with D possibly matching TRBD1 (6 bases). Trimming took 4 bases from V and 3 from J, leaving 6 bases between them. The CDR3 sequence is 11 residues long. Looked up from germline, CDR1 is SQVTM and CDR2 is ANQGSEA. The CDR3: CSVGQDTEAFF. CDR3 nucleotide sequence: TGCAGCGTTGGACAGGACACTGAAGCTTTCTTT.

The chain recombines TRBV4-3 with TRBJ1-2; 7 positions match TRBD1. This CDR3 comprises 16 residues. Unmatched junction bases numbered 12, after V lost 4 bases and J lost 4 bases. Germline-derived CDR1 and CDR2 are LGHNA and YSLEER. The CDR3 protein is CASSPQAGTEIYGYTF. CDR3 DNA: TGCGCCAGCAGCCCCCAAGCCGGGACAGAAATCTATGGCTACACCTTC.

CDR3 DNA: TGTGCCAGCAGTCGGGGAAGAAGTCAGCCCCAGCATTTT. Protein product: CASSRGRSQPQHF. The chain has TRBV27 and TRBJ1-5; D ambiguous. The CDR3 has 13 residues. V gave up 5 bases and J gave up 6 bases, with 11 bases separating them. Germline loops: CDR1 MNHEY, CDR2 SMNVEV (reference sequence).

This clone was counted only a few times. The identical CDR3 is also encoded by other nucleotide sequences in the sample. J is TRBJ1-6 and V is TRBV5-1; tentative D call: TRBD1 (5 bases). The V gene's germline CDR1 is SGHRS and CDR2 YFSETQ. V dropped 0 bases and J dropped 7 bases, with 11 bases sitting between them. The CDR3 loop spans 15 amino acids. The CDR3 is CASSLAGGSNSPLHF. CDR3 DNA: TGCGCCAGCAGCTTGGCCGGGGGATCGAATTCACCCCTCCACTTT.

Only a few counts were recorded for this clone. V and J are TRBV5-1 and TRBJ2-5, with 11 bases aligning to TRBD2. There are 16 residues in the CDR3. V was pared by 4 bases and J by 2 bases, with 7 bases of the junction left unmatched. The germline gives CDR1 SGHRS, CDR2 YFSETQ. CDR3 DNA sequence: TGCGCCAGCAGCACCCTGGTAGCGGGGGGGCAAGAGACCCAGTACTTC. Protein sequence: CASSTLVAGGQETQYF.

The chain is built from TRBV29-1 and TRBJ1-2; D is ambiguous. Trimming took 5 bases from V and 3 from J, leaving 13 bases between them. Germline CDR1 is SQVTM and CDR2 is ANQGSEA. CDR3 length: 13 amino acids. The CDR3 spells CSVLAGADYGYTF. The CDR3 bases are TGCAGCGTTTTGGCGGGCGCGGACTATGGCTACACCTTC.

A note on this clone: This CDR3 is also generated by other DNA sequences in the sample. The chain carries TRBV29-1 and TRBJ1-2; TRBD1 matches 9 bases. The J segment lost 3 bases and the V segment lost 6 bases, leaving 2 bases of the junction unmatched. Germline loops: CDR1 SQVTM, CDR2 ANQGSEA. The CDR3 is 12 residues long. For the CDR3, the DNA is TGCAGCGTGGACAGGGGTGACTATGGCTACACCTTC. This translates into CSVDRGDYGYTF.

To note about this clone: The sample contains more than one DNA sequence encoding this CDR3. J is TRBJ2-2 and V is TRBV15; D remains ambiguous. V lost 0 bases to trimming and J lost 4 bases, with 3 bases between them. The CDR3 totals 13 residues. Germline values: CDR1 LNHNV, CDR2 YYDKDF (reference sequence). This chain's CDR3 is CATSREGTGELFF. CDR3 bases: TGTGCCACCAGCAGAGAGGGCACCGGGGAGCTGTTTTTT.

The table lists this clone with a few counts. V is TRBV27 and J is TRBJ1-5; TRBD1 is a possible D gene (6 bases). This CDR3 comprises 17 residues. V shed 0 bases and J shed 1 base, with 13 bases lying between them. Germline-derived CDR1 and CDR2 are MNHEY and SMNVEV (reference sequence). Written as DNA, the CDR3 is TGTGCCAGCAGTTTATCTCCTCCGGGGGCAAGCAATCAGCCCCAGCATTTT. Translating it yields CASSLSPPGASNQPQHF.

The chain has TRBV6-1 and TRBJ1-1; D remains unclear. V was pared by 9 bases and J by 3 bases, with 14 bases between. The germline CDR1 and CDR2 sequences are MNHNS and SASEGT. CDR3 length equals 13 residues. The CDR3 coding sequence is TGTGCCAGTTTGTTGGTTTCGTACACTGAAGCTTTCTTT. This encodes CASLLVSYTEAFF.

The rearrangement links TRBV5-4 to TRBJ2-7, with a possible D match to TRBD1 (6 bases). Germline V gene lookup returns CDR1 SGHNT and CDR2 YYREEE (reference sequence). Trimming took 5 bases from V and 3 from J, leaving 27 bases between them. The CDR3 is made up of 18 amino acids. CDR3 in amino acids: CASRRSTGSNGRNYEQYF. CDR3 DNA sequence: TGTGCCAGCAGGAGATCGACAGGATCCAATGGTCGAAACTACGAGCAGTACTTC.

The chain uses TRBV27 and TRBJ1-4; D is unresolved. Per the germline V gene, CDR1 is MNHEY and CDR2 is SMNVEV (reference sequence). The V end lost 5 bases, the J end lost 3 bases, and 10 bases lay between the germline ends. The CDR3 is 14 amino acids. CDR3 sequence reads: CASSARTANEKLFF. The CDR3 DNA is TGTGCCAGCAGTGCCCGGACTGCTAATGAAAAACTGTTTTTT.

The V gene is TRBV25-1, the J gene TRBJ1-2; 9 nucleotides line up with TRBD1. The CDR3 totals 17 residues. The V gene end was trimmed by 4 bases and the J gene end by 0 bases; junction bases not matched to a gene: 9. Germline assignment: CDR1 MGHDK and CDR2 SYGVNS. CDR3 nucleotide sequence: TGTGCCAGCAGTGCAACGACAGGGGGTGACGCTAACTATGGCTACACCTTC. Protein product: CASSATTGGDANYGYTF.